This TCR beta chain was sequenced during a study of T-cell reconstitution after alpha-beta-depleted transplantation in children. TCRbeta library construction was performed incorporating unique molecular identifiers. TCRdb redid the calling of the PCR reads with MiXCR, one entry per CDR3 protein. In the table there are about 610,000 distinct CDR3 sequences, 25% to 30% of which are singletons. This clonotype was found a few times. Its target is not known. Trimming removed 3 bases at V and 4 bases at J, with 16 bases between. Per germline, CDR1 ENHRY and CDR2 SYGVKD. CDR3 length: 16 amino acids. Study-wide results and limits: Once a year had passed after transplant, T-cell counts and diversity came mostly from newly produced T cells. It was surviving recipient T cells and thymic progenitors that gave some patients high TCRbeta diversity at day 60.

The gene calls are TRBV10-3 and TRBJ1-5, with D maybe TRBD1 (5 bases). The specimen comprised PBMCs, sampled before TCRalphabeta/CD19-depleted stem cell transplant. The clonotype originates from a boy younger than two with Wiskott-Aldrich syndrome, due to receive a stem cell transplant. DNA of the CDR3: TGTGCCATCAGTGATGCCGGGACGCCGGAGAATCAGCCCCAGCATTTT. Translated: CAISDAGTPENQPQHF.